One sample yielded the 9 T cell receptor beta chains listed below, sequenced in a study of T cell responses to AZD1222 COVID-19 vaccine. Some clones are missing from TCRdb's copy, which holds only in-frame ones; the method was immunoSEQ multiplex PCR. This table holds around 100,000 clones, around 89% found once. Specimen: peripheral blood, collected on day 0 of AZD1222 vaccination. The source is an adult in good health.

The genes are TRBV7-6 and TRBJ1-5; D call uncertain. The CDR3 consists of 16 residues. Trimming removed 4 bases at V and 0 bases at J, with 13 bases between. CDR1 is SGHVS, CDR2 FNYEAQ, per germline. The CDR3 DNA is TGTGCCAGCAGCTCGGGAGGTGGGAATAGCAATCAGCCCCAGCATTTT. Amino acids: CASSSGGGNSNQPQHF.

In its sample, this clone was seen once. The J gene is TRBJ1-2, the V gene TRBV6-5; no reliable D call. The CDR3 spans 15 residues. Per germline, CDR1 MNHEY and CDR2 SVGAGI. The ends were cut back, 0 bases at V and 2 bases at J, with 10 bases in the middle. The CDR3 nucleotides read TGTGCCAGCAGTTACTCTCCTGAATCGAACTATGGCTACACCTTC. Its translation is CASSYSPESNYGYTF.

This chain connects TRBV11-2 to TRBJ1-6; no firm D call. V was shortened by 5 bases and J by 6 bases, with 14 bases between the two germline ends. The CDR3 is made up of 15 amino acids. Germline CDR1 and CDR2: SGHAT and FQNNGV. CDR3 sequence: CASSPETGFNSPLHF. CDR3 bases: TGTGCCAGCAGCCCAGAGACGGGCTTTAATTCACCCCTCCACTTT.

V is TRBV19 and J is TRBJ2-7, with a tentative D call TRBD1 (7 bases). Germline CDR1 is LNHDA and CDR2 is SQIVND (reference sequence). This CDR3 is 21 amino acids long. V was pared by 5 bases and J by 4 bases, with 36 bases between. CDR3 nucleotides: TGTGCCAGTAGTCCCCTGGCTGGACAGGATCGCCGAGCCGGGGGATTGTACGAGCAGTACTTC. Protein sequence: CASSPLAGQDRRAGGLYEQYF.

CDR3 bases: TGTGCCAGCAGCCCTCTCTCCCCTGGAAACATTCAGTACTTC. Translating gives CASSPLSPGNIQYF. This sequence joins TRBV5-5 and TRBJ2-4; D remains unclear. V was cut by 4 bases and J by 6 bases, with 14 bases left in between. The CDR3 runs to 14 residues. The germline V gene has CDR1 SGHKS and CDR2 YYEKEE (reference sequence).

The rearrangement links TRBV28 to TRBJ2-2; D gene uncertain. Germline CDR1 MDHEN, CDR2 SYDVKM. The ends were cut back, 6 bases at V and 1 base at J, with 9 bases in the middle. The CDR3 totals 14 residues. The CDR3 loop reads CASREGGNTGELFF. The CDR3 nucleotides read TGTGCCAGCAGGGAAGGCGGGAACACCGGGGAGCTGTTTTTT.

The CDR3 nucleotides are TGTGCCAGCAGTTTGGGGGGCGCATATGGCTACACCTTC. Translation: CASSLGGAYGYTF. The chain uses TRBV28 and TRBJ1-2; D is possibly TRBD1 (6 bases). V shed 3 bases and J shed 5 bases, with 10 bases lying between them. There are 13 residues in the CDR3. Germline CDR1 and CDR2: MDHEN and SYDVKM.

The chain carries TRBV11-1 and TRBJ2-3; no firm D call. This CDR3 is 15 amino acids long. Germline assignment: CDR1 SGHAT and CDR2 FQDESV (reference sequence). V was cut by 2 bases and J by 5 bases, with 14 bases left in between. CDR3 amino acids: CASSLIAPPGDTQYF. The CDR3 DNA reads as TGTGCCAGCAGCTTAATTGCTCCCCCGGGAGATACGCAGTATTTT.

The V gene is TRBV12-3 or TRBV12-4, the J gene TRBJ1-5; D perhaps matches TRBD1 (5 bases). The CDR3 is 12 residues long. The V and J ends lost 6 bases and 4 bases respectively, with 7 bases between them. The CDR3 nucleotides read TGTGCCAGCAGCCACAGGAATCAGCCCCAGCATTTT. Protein sequence: CASSHRNQPQHF.